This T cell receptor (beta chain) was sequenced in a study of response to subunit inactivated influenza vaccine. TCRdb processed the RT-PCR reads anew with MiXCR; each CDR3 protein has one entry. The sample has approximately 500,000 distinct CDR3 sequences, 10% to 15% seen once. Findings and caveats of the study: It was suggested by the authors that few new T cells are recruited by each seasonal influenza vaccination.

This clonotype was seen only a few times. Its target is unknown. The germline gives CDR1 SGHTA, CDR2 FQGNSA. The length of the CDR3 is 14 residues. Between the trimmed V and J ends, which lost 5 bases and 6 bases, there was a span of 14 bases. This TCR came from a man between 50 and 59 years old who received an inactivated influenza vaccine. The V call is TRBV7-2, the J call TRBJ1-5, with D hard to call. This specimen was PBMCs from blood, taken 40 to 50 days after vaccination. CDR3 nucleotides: TGTGCCAGCAGCCAACTCATGGACCGTCAGCCCCAGCATTTT. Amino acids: CASSQLMDRQPQHF.